This T cell receptor (beta chain) is drawn from a study of T-cell memory formation after mild COVID-19. Germline V gene lookup returns CDR1 LGHNA and CDR2 YSLEER. The CDR3 length is 15 residues. V lost 0 bases and J 5 bases, leaving 11 bases between the germline ends. A 5'RACE reaction primed in the constant segment made cDNA libraries of TCR alpha and TCR beta, and these carried sample barcodes and UMIs. TCRdb analysed the 5' RACE reads with MiXCR anew, one entry per CDR3 protein. The sample has hundreds of thousands of distinct CDR3 sequences, roughly 18% seen once. Sequencing used PBMCs or a T cell subset sorted from them (not recorded which). The chain joins TRBV4-3 to TRBJ2-1; D is possibly TRBD2 (5 bases). The sequence was obtained from an adult woman who had mild COVID-19 (a few samples of this study predate the infection). Cell type and time point are not known. The CDR3 DNA reads as TGCGCCAGCAGCCAAGAGGACGGGATAAACAATGAGCAGTTCTTC. It codes for CASSQEDGINNEQFF.